A single T cell receptor beta chain is shown here with its context. The data originate from a study of shared clonotypes between healthy human individuals. The CDR3 loop spans 14 amino acids. J was trimmed by 7 bases and V by 7 bases; bases with no gene match: 9. Germline values: CDR1 MDHEN, CDR2 SYDVKM. Repertoires were generated with immunoSEQ multiplex PCR, while TCRdb's copy carries only in-frame clones and drops some. Of a few million clones detected, approximately 95% appear once; the ten largest clones hold 0.39%. The sequencing sample was made of naive CD4+ T cells from PBMCs. The subset was: CD45RA+ positively selected. The clonotype was recovered from a man aged 18 to 30 in good health. Some clones in this sample may be carry-over from other donors' samples. The rearrangement uses TRBV28 and TRBJ1-5; 8 bases are shared with TRBD1. CDR3 sequence: CASKSGGVKQPQHF. In DNA, the CDR3 is TGTGCCAGCAAATCAGGGGGCGTTAAACAGCCCCAGCATTTT.